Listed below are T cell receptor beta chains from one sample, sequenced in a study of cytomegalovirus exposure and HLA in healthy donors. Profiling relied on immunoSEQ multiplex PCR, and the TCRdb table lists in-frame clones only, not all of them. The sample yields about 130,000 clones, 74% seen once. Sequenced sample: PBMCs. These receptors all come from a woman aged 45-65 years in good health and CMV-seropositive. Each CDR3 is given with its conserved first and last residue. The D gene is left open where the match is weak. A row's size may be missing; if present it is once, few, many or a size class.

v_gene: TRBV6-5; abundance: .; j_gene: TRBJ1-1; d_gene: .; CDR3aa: CASRLRGGTEAFF; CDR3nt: TGTGCCAGCAGACTACGGGGTGGCACTGAAGCTTTCTTT
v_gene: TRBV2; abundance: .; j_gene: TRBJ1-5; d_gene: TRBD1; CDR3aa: CASGTANQPQHF; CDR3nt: TGTGCCAGTGGGACAGCCAATCAGCCCCAGCATTTT
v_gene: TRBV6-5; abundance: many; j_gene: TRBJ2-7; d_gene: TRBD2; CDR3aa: CASSIGGIGSYEQYF; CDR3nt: TGTGCCAGCAGTATCGGGGGGATCGGCTCCTACGAGCAGTACTTC
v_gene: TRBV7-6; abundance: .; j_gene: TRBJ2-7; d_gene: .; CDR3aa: CPSSKWARGTYEQYF; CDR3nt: TGTCCCAGCTCGAAATGGGCCCGAGGGACCTACGAGCAGTACTTC
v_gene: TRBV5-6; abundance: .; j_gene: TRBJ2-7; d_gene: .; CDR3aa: CASSFLGQGSSYEQYF; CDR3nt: TGTGCCAGCAGCTTTCTGGGCCAAGGGAGCTCCTACGAGCAGTACTTC
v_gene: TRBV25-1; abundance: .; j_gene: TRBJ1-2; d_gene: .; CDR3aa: CASNPGKGGYPF; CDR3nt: TGTGCCAGCAACCCGGGGAAGGGTGGCTACCCCTTC
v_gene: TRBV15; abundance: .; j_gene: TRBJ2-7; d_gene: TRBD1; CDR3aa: CATSRDLLGQGAHEQYF; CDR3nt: TGTGCCACCAGCAGAGATCTTCTGGGACAGGGGGCACACGAGCAGTACTTC
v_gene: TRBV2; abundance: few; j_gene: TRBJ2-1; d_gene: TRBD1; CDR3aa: CASSSGTVPYNEQFF; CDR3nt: TGTGCCAGCAGTTCCGGGACAGTACCCTACAATGAGCAGTTCTTC
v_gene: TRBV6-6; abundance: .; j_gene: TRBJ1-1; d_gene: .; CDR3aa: CANSYSRAGARTEAFF; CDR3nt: TGTGCCAACAGTTACTCGAGAGCGGGGGCTAGGACTGAAGCTTTCTTT
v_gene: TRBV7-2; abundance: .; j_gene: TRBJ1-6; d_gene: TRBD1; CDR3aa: CASSPTGRNSPLHF; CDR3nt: TGTGCCAGCAGCCCGACAGGGAGAAATTCACCCCTCCACTTT
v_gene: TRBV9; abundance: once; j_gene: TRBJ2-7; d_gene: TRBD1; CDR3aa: CASSVTGGNDEQYF; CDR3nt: TGTGCCAGCAGCGTGACAGGGGGCAATGACGAGCAGTACTTC
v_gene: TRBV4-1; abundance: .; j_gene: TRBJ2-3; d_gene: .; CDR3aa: CASSQTQDYSSTDTQYF; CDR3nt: TGCGCCAGCAGCCAAACCCAGGACTATTCGAGCACAGATACGCAGTATTTT